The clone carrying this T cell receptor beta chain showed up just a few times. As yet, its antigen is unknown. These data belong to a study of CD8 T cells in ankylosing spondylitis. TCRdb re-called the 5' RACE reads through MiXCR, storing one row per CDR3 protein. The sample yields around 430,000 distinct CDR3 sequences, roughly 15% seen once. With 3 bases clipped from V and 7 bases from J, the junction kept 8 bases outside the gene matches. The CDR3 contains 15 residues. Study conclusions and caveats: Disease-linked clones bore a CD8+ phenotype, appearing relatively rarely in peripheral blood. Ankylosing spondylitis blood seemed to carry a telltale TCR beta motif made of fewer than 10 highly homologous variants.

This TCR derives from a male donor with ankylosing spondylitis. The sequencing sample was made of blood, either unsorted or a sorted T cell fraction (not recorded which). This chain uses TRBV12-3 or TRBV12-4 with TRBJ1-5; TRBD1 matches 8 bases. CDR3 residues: CASSFSTGGGQPQHF. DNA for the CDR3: TGTGCCAGCAGTTTCTCAACAGGGGGTGGCCAGCCCCAGCATTTT.